This entry concerns a single T cell receptor beta chain. Its cognate antigen is unknown. The germline V gene has CDR1 LNHDA and CDR2 SQIVND (reference sequence). The CDR3 contains 16 residues. V shed 2 bases and J shed 2 bases, with 13 bases lying between them. Sequencing was performed with immunoSEQ multiplex PCR; in TCRdb, only in-frame clones are kept and a portion is missing. The sample consists of about 5,600 clones, 82% of them appearing once. The sample comes from a study of PD-1 blockade in classical Hodgkin lymphoma. Study at large: Nivolumab dosed at 3 mg/kg went to patients intravenously every 2 weeks.

All trial patients relapsed after autologous stem cell transplantation. Magnetic negative selection of thawed PBMCs yielded the CD8+ T cells. General study findings and limits: Exclusion removed patients who began nivolumab under 1 year after ASCT. Baseline diversity resembling that of newly diagnosed patients was seen in complete responders.

The sequencing here drew on CD8+ T cells from blood, taken at baseline. The genes are TRBV19 and TRBJ2-1, with D perhaps being TRBD1 or TRBD2 (5 bases each). The source is a human donor with classical Hodgkin lymphoma. This chain's CDR3 is CASSIQGRDAYNEQFF. CDR3 nucleotide sequence: TGTGCCAGTAGTATACAGGGACGCGACGCCTACAATGAGCAGTTCTTC.